This T cell receptor beta chain was recorded in a study of cytomegalovirus exposure and HLA in healthy donors. General study findings and limits: CMV serostatus was the sole immune exposure data available. Later analysis found that TCR beta chains associated with HLA were more clonally expanded than other, equally common chains. Several of the most significant clusters appeared, in a later analysis, to be linked to common viral pathogens. The listing of 150 or so TCR beta chains classed them as cytomegalovirus-associated.

Amplification used 60 Vbeta primers and 13 Jbeta primers. Libraries were prepared by immunoSEQ multiplex PCR; TCRdb keeps only in-frame clonotypes and omits some of them. The data hold about 100,000 clones, with roughly 74% observed a single time. The V gene's germline CDR1 is MNHEY and CDR2 SVGAGI. V was clipped by 0 bases and J by 1 base, with 9 bases between them. CDR3 size: 15 residues. To note about this clone: Its antigen is undetermined.

This receptor was obtained from a woman in her forties in good health and CMV-seronegative. The sample comprised PBMCs. The V gene is TRBV6-5, the J gene TRBJ1-1, with D possibly TRBD1 on 5 matching bases. The CDR3 loop reads CASSYSTQGNTEAFF. The CDR3, as DNA: TGTGCCAGCAGTTACTCGACCCAGGGGAACACTGAAGCTTTCTTT.